Listed below are T cell receptor beta chains from one sample, sequenced in a study of T cells after yellow fever vaccination. TCRdb re-derived calls from the 5' RACE reads in MiXCR, one entry per CDR3 protein. The sample records 25,000 to 30,000 distinct CDR3 sequences, over 3.5% being singletons. Sequenced material: PBMCs, either bulk or a sorted T-cell subset (CD4+, CD8+, memory, or dextramer-sorted; not recorded which), taken on the day of the yellow fever booster vaccination. The receptors originated from a young man who received the YFV17D yellow fever vaccine. The CDR3 runs from the conserved cysteine through the conserved F or W. The D gene is left open where the match is weak. Expanded clones are given a class, and other clones once, few, many or no size at all.

j_gene	abundance	d_gene	v_gene	CDR3aa	CDR3nt
TRBJ2-5	many	NA	TRBV3-1	CASGKERETQYF	TGTGCCAGCGGTAAAGAGAGGGAGACCCAGTACTTC
TRBJ1-2	many	TRBD1	TRBV20-1	CSWDRDGYTF	TGCAGTTGGGACAGGGATGGCTACACCTTC
TRBJ2-5	many	NA	TRBV29-1	CSVRGLGPETQYF	TGCAGCGTTAGAGGTCTGGGTCCAGAGACCCAGTACTTC
TRBJ1-6	many	NA	TRBV7-2	CASSYRLGRDSPLHF	TGTGCCAGCAGCTACCGGTTGGGGAGAGACTCACCCCTCCACTTT
TRBJ2-2	many	NA	TRBV12-3/TRBV12-4	CASSRTDLYTGELFF	TGTGCCAGCAGTCGGACAGACCTATACACCGGGGAGCTGTTTTTT
TRBJ2-1	many	TRBD2	TRBV4-1	CASSRGGLAALGNEQFF	TGCGCCAGCAGCCGAGGGGGACTAGCGGCCCTAGGTAATGAGCAGTTCTTC
TRBJ2-5	NA	NA	TRBV7-9	CASSPPSQQETQYF	TGTGCCAGCAGCCCCCCTTCCCAACAAGAGACCCAGTACTTC
TRBJ2-4	many	NA	TRBV5-1	CASSFTTSKNIQYF	TGCGCCAGCAGCTTTACCACGTCCAAAAACATTCAGTACTTC
TRBJ1-1	many	NA	TRBV7-2	CASSSAAVAFF	TGTGCCAGCAGCTCCGCGGCGGTAGCTTTCTTT
TRBJ2-5	medium-sized	NA	TRBV15	CATSRDIETQYF	TGTGCCACCAGCAGGGACATAGAGACCCAGTACTTC
TRBJ2-5	NA	NA	TRBV2	CASSEGYRVYDETQYF	TGTGCCAGCAGTGAAGGATACAGGGTTTATGACGAGACCCAGTACTTC
TRBJ1-4	NA	NA	TRBV5-1	CASSIQPSTNEKLFF	TGCGCCAGCAGCATACAGCCTTCTACTAATGAAAAACTGTTTTTT
TRBJ2-5	many	TRBD2	TRBV12-3/TRBV12-4	CASSTLAREETQYF	TGTGCCAGCAGCACACTAGCGCGTGAAGAGACCCAGTACTTC
TRBJ1-1	many	NA	TRBV7-8	CASSLFGPFEAFF	TGTGCCAGCAGCTTATTTGGTCCGTTTGAAGCTTTCTTT
TRBJ2-7	many	NA	TRBV7-2	CASSLGTKTYEQYF	TGTGCCAGCAGCTTGGGGACAAAAACCTACGAGCAGTACTTC
TRBJ2-3	many	TRBD2	TRBV12-3/TRBV12-4	CASSLYASGGADTQYF	TGTGCCAGCAGTTTATATGCTAGCGGGGGGGCAGATACGCAGTATTTT
TRBJ2-5	few	NA	TRBV5-1	CASSSQQTQETQYF	TGCGCCAGCAGCTCCCAACAGACGCAAGAGACCCAGTACTTC
TRBJ2-5	many	TRBD2	TRBV6-5	CASSTRGSQETQYF	TGTGCCAGCAGTACACGCGGGAGCCAAGAGACCCAGTACTTC
TRBJ2-4	NA	NA	TRBV7-8	CASSLGSGAVAKNIQYF	TGTGCCAGCAGCTTAGGTTCCGGGGCGGTAGCCAAAAACATTCAGTACTTC
TRBJ2-2	few	TRBD1	TRBV2	CASRARTGGTGELFF	TGTGCCAGCAGAGCCAGGACAGGGGGTACCGGGGAGCTGTTTTTT
TRBJ2-7	many	NA	TRBV7-6	CASSLGLSYEQYF	TGTGCCAGCAGCTTAGGTCTCTCCTACGAGCAGTACTTC
TRBJ1-1	many	NA	TRBV20-1	CSARDQGRAEAFF	TGCAGTGCTAGAGATCAGGGGCGGGCTGAAGCTTTCTTT
TRBJ1-5	medium-sized	NA	TRBV29-1	CSVEDGRGGNQPQHF	TGCAGCGTTGAAGACGGGAGGGGAGGGAATCAGCCCCAGCATTTT
TRBJ1-2	many	NA	TRBV10-3	CATGEGIRIVGYTF	TGTGCCACTGGCGAGGGGATAAGGATCGTAGGCTACACCTTC
TRBJ2-3	many	NA	TRBV20-1	CSARGGGAGTDTQYF	TGCAGTGCTAGAGGGGGCGGGGCGGGAACAGATACGCAGTATTTT
TRBJ1-5	NA	NA	TRBV5-6	CASSLLSGGGVYQPQHF	TGTGCCAGCAGCTTGCTATCCGGCGGGGGGGTTTATCAGCCCCAGCATTTT
TRBJ1-1	many	NA	TRBV7-9	CASSFTGMNTEAFF	TGTGCCAGCAGCTTCACGGGCATGAACACTGAAGCTTTCTTT
TRBJ1-3	many	NA	TRBV5-1	CASSWGAASGNTIYF	TGCGCCAGCAGCTGGGGAGCCGCCTCTGGAAACACCATATATTTT
TRBJ2-2	medium-sized	TRBD2	TRBV6-4	CASSSGDTGELFF	TGTGCCAGCAGTAGCGGGGACACCGGGGAGCTGTTTTTT
TRBJ2-7	many	NA	TRBV7-9	CASSPKLAKGYEQYF	TGTGCCAGCAGCCCGAAACTAGCTAAAGGCTACGAGCAGTACTTC
TRBJ2-7	many	NA	TRBV6-5	CASSYSVRGTLYF	TGTGCCAGCAGTTACTCTGTACGGGGTACGCTGTACTTC
TRBJ2-1	many	TRBD2	TRBV20-1	CSARGGAPYNEQFF	TGCAGTGCTCGCGGGGGGGCCCCTTACAATGAGCAGTTCTTC
TRBJ1-4	many	TRBD1	TRBV6-4	CASSPGQGNEKLFF	TGTGCCAGCAGTCCAGGACAGGGAAATGAAAAACTGTTTTTT